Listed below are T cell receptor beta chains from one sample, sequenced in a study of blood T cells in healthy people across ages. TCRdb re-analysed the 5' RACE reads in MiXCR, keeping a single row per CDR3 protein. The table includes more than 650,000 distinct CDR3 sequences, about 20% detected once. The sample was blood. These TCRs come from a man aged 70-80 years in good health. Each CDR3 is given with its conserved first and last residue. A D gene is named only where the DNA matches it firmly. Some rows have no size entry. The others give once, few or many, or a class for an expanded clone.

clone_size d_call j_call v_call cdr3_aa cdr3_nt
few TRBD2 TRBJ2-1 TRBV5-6 CASSHGTSGNEQFF TGTGCCAGCAGCCACGGGACTAGCGGCAATGAGCAGTTCTTC
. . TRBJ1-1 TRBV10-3 CAISERGMNTEAFF TGTGCCATCAGTGAGCGGGGGATGAACACTGAAGCTTTCTTT
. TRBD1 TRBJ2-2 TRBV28 CATGLTGEHTGELFF TGTGCCACCGGACTGACAGGGGAGCACACCGGGGAGCTGTTTTTT
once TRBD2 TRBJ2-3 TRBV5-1 CASSLRQRGAPVATDTQYF TGCGCCAGCAGCTTGAGGCAGCGGGGGGCCCCAGTAGCCACAGATACGCAGTATTTT
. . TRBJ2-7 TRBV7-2 CASSTSSLTYEQYF TGTGCCAGCAGCACCAGCTCACTTACCTACGAGCAGTACTTC
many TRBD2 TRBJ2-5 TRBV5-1 CASSLDESGGTQYF TGCGCCAGCAGCTTGGATGAATCGGGGGGGACCCAGTACTTC
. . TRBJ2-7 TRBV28 CASNAGITYEQYF TGTGCCAGCAATGCAGGGATAACCTACGAGCAGTACTTC
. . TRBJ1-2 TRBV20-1 CSADTRGRNYGYTF TGCAGTGCCGACACGCGGGGGCGCAACTATGGCTACACCTTC
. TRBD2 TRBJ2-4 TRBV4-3 CASSQGRRTSGNIQYF TGCGCCAGCAGCCAAGGGCGGAGGACTAGCGGAAACATTCAGTACTTC
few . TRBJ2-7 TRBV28 CASSPHRVGEQYF TGTGCCAGCAGTCCACACAGGGTCGGCGAGCAGTACTTC
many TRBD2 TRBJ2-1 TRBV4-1 CASSQDRIAGGLGEQFF TGCGCCAGCAGCCAAGATCGTATAGCGGGGGGGCTGGGTGAGCAGTTCTTC
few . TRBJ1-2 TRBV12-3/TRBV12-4 CASSLDPGPGGYTF TGTGCCAGCAGTTTAGATCCGGGGCCCGGTGGCTACACCTTC
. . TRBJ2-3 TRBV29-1 CSVEVNTDTQYF TGCAGCGTTGAGGTCAACACAGATACGCAGTATTTT
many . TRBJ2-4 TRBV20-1 CSARGGGAKNIQYF TGCAGTGCTAGAGGAGGGGGGGCCAAAAACATTCAGTACTTC
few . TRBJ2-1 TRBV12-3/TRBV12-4 CAIKGSGNEQFF TGTGCCATCAAAGGTAGCGGCAATGAGCAGTTCTTC
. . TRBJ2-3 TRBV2 CASSAQGVTDTQYF TGTGCCAGCAGTGCACAGGGAGTTACAGATACGCAGTATTTT
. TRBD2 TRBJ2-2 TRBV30 CAWTGTSGLTGELFF TGTGCCTGGACCGGGACTAGCGGACTCACCGGGGAGCTGTTTTTT
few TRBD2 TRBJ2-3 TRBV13 CASSSRLAGADTQYF TGTGCCAGCAGCTCCCGACTAGCGGGAGCAGATACGCAGTATTTT
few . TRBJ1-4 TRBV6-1 CASSGSRVANEKLFF TGTGCCAGCAGTGGAAGCAGGGTGGCTAATGAAAAACTGTTTTTT
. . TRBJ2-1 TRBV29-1 CSVEPGSIYEQFF TGCAGCGTTGAGCCCGGATCGATCTACGAGCAGTTCTTC
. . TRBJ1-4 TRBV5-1 CASSVPGIGEKLFF TGCGCCAGCAGCGTCCCCGGTATAGGGGAAAAACTGTTTTTT
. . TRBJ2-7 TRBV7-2 CASSPFDYEQYF TGTGCCAGCAGCCCCTTTGACTACGAGCAGTACTTC
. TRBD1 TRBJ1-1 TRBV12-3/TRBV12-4 CASSPGQGGSWAFF TGTGCCAGCAGCCCAGGACAGGGGGGTAGTTGGGCTTTCTTT
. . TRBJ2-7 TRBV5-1 CASSLEGYSYEQYF TGCGCCAGCAGCTTGGAGGGCTACTCCTACGAGCAGTACTTC
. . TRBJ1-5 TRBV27 CASSSNGQSYQPQHF TGTGCCAGCAGTTCGAACGGGCAGAGTTATCAGCCCCAGCATTTT
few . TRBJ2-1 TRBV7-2 CASSLRQGSYNEQFF TGTGCCAGCAGCTTACGGCAGGGCTCCTACAATGAGCAGTTCTTC
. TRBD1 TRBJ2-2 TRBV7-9 CASSRASTGLNAGELFF TGTGCCAGCAGCCGAGCATCGACAGGGTTGAACGCCGGGGAGCTGTTTTTT
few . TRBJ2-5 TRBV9 CASSVADRETQYF TGTGCCAGCAGCGTAGCGGACCGGGAGACCCAGTACTTC
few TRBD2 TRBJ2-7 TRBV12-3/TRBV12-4 CASSRGLAGGQEQYF TGTGCCAGCAGCCGGGGACTAGCGGGGGGGCAAGAGCAGTACTTC
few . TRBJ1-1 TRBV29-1 CSVAPGPEAFF TGCAGCGTGGCCCCCGGGCCCGAAGCTTTCTTT
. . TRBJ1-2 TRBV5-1 CASSRDLFGYTF TGCGCCAGCAGCCGGGACTTGTTTGGCTACACCTTC
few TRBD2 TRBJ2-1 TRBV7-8 CASSHSGRGYNEQFF TGTGCCAGCAGCCATAGCGGGAGGGGGTACAATGAGCAGTTCTTC
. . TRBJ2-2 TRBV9 CASRDVTLTGELFF TGTGCCAGCAGGGACGTAACTTTAACGGGGGAGCTGTTTTTT
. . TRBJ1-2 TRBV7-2 CASSPFGYGYTF TGTGCCAGCAGCCCGTTCGGTTATGGCTACACCTTC
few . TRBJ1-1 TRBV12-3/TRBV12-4 CASIRFTNTEAFF TGTGCCAGCATTCGTTTTACGAACACTGAAGCTTTCTTT
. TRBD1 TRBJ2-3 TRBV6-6 CASTPDRGRADTQYF TGTGCCAGCACCCCGGACAGGGGGCGAGCAGATACGCAGTATTTT
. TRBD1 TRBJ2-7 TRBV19 CASSFGQEAYEQYF TGTGCCAGTTCATTCGGACAGGAGGCCTACGAGCAGTACTTC
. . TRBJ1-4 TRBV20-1 CSAREEAGTNERLFF TGCAGTGCTAGAGAAGAGGCTGGTACCAATGAAAGACTGTTTTTT
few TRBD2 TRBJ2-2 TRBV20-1 CSARAAGLGPYGELFF TGCAGTGCTAGAGCAGCGGGACTAGGTCCTTATGGGGAGCTGTTTTTT
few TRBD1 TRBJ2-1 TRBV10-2 CASRDKDRVYNEQFF TGCGCCAGCAGAGACAAGGACAGGGTCTACAATGAGCAGTTCTTC
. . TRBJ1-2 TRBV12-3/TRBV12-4 CASSFYRAGGYTF TGTGCCAGCAGTTTTTACAGGGCGGGAGGCTACACCTTC
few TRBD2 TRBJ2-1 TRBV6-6 CASSYSRGDEQFF TGTGCCAGCAGTTACTCGCGGGGGGATGAGCAGTTCTTC
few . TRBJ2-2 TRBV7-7 CANREGSSGTGELFF TGTGCCAACCGCGAAGGATCCTCAGGGACCGGGGAGCTGTTTTTT
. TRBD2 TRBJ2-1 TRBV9 CASSVFSGLAGTNEQFF TGTGCCAGCAGCGTCTTCTCGGGGCTAGCGGGAACGAATGAGCAGTTCTTC
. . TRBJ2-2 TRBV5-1 CASSLEGRSGTGELFF TGCGCCAGCAGCTTGGAGGGAAGGTCAGGCACCGGGGAGCTGTTTTTT
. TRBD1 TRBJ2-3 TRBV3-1 CASTEGATDTQYF TGTGCCAGCACAGAGGGGGCCACAGATACACAGTATTTT
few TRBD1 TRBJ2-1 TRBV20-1 CSAPGGTGGNEQFF TGCAGTGCCCCAGGGGGGACAGGCGGAAATGAGCAGTTCTTC
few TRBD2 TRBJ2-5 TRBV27 CASSSHRLAWVGTQYF TGTGCCAGCAGTTCCCATAGACTAGCATGGGTCGGGACCCAGTACTTC
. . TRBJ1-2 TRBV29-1 CSVTVNYGYTF TGCAGCGTTACAGTTAACTATGGCTACACCTTC
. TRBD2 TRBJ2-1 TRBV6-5 CASSYLRTSGRDEQFF TGTGCCAGCAGTTACCTCCGGACTAGCGGGAGGGATGAGCAGTTCTTC